This entry concerns a single T cell receptor beta chain. This sample stems from a study of cytomegalovirus exposure and HLA in healthy donors. The primer mix had 60 Vbeta and 13 Jbeta primers. Clones were read by immunoSEQ multiplex PCR, and TCRdb kept only the in-frame ones, dropping some. The sample shows approximately 160,000 clones, about 84% of them seen only once. The sequence derives from a man aged 50 to 59 in good health and CMV-seropositive. Sequenced: PBMCs.

The CDR3 DNA sequence: TGTGCCAGCAGCCCCAAGTGGGGCGACTTCTACGAGCAGTACTTC. Translation: CASSPKWGDFYEQYF. This chain joins TRBV5-6 and TRBJ2-7, with D possibly matching TRBD1 (5 bases). Germline CDR1 and CDR2: SGHDT and YYEEEE. The CDR3 loop spans 15 amino acids. The ends were cut back, 4 bases at V and 3 bases at J, with 17 bases in the middle.